A single count supports the clone carrying this TCR beta chain. From germline, CDR1 is SGDLS and CDR2 YYNGEE. Trimming took 1 base from V and 7 from J; bases not matched to a gene: 15. The CDR3 contains 18 residues. The data belong to a study of blood T cell repertoires in COVID-19. As for the study in general: Specimens from acute and convalescent COVID-19 originated in the United States, Italy and Spain. Sample material is recorded as cDNA or gDNA derived from T cells, B-cell-depleted T cells, or PBMCs.

Original processing methods: By means of reference gene primer amplification, nucleated cell counts were estimated. Only in-frame clones appear in the TCRdb table, and some are missing; sequencing was by immunoSEQ multiplex PCR. V, J and clone size derive from that table, while D and trimming were established from the DNA sequence. Seen here are about 240,000 clones, 82% observed once, and the top ten hold roughly an eighth. The rearrangement joins TRBV9 to TRBJ2-1; 9 positions agree with TRBD2. Sequenced input: peripheral blood. The clonotype was recovered from a woman in her sixties or seventies with active or convalescent COVID-19. In DNA, the CDR3 is TGTGCCAGCAGCGTATCCCTCCTTGGCGGGGGGGGTAGGAATGAGCAGTTCTTC. Its protein product is CASSVSLLGGGGRNEQFF.